This TCR beta chain is drawn from a study of blood T cell repertoires in COVID-19. Background on the study: There were acute and convalescent COVID-19 samples, and they came from the United States, Italy and Spain. T cells, B-cell-depleted T cells, or PBMCs provided the cDNA or gDNA that served as material.

Looked up from germline, CDR1 is SGHRS and CDR2 is YFSETQ. CDR3 length: 15 residues. Trimming took 4 bases from V and 6 from J; bases not matched to a gene: 9. Per the study methods: Reference gene primer amplification gave estimated nucleated cell counts. TCRdb keeps only in-frame clones here, not all; method: immunoSEQ multiplex PCR. Clonal size and the V and J genes are those of that table, whereas D and trimming came from the DNA. The sample includes 110,000 to 150,000 clones, 80% to 85% of them seen just once. This TCR was recovered from a human donor in a cohort sampled during active COVID-19. Sequenced material: peripheral blood. The V gene is TRBV5-1, the J gene TRBJ2-2; TRBD1 agrees at 7 bases. The CDR3: CASSPGQGEAGELFF. The CDR3, as DNA: TGCGCCAGCAGCCCTGGCCAGGGGGAAGCCGGGGAGCTGTTTTTT.